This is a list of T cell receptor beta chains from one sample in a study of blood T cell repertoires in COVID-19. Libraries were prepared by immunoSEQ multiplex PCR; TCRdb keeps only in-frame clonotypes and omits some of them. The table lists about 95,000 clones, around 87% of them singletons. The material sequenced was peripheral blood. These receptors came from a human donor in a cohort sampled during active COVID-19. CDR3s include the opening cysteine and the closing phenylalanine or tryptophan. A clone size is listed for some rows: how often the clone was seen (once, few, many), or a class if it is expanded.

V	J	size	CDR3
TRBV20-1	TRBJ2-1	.	CSPYRYNEQFF
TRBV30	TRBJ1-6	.	CAWRPGSYNSPLHF
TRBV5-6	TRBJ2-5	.	CASTSRGSGTQYF
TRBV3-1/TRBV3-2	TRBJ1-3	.	CASSPFQGEVGNTIYF
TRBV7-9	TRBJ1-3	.	CASSFYGSGNTIYF
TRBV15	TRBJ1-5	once	CATSRGQGGGDSNQPQHF
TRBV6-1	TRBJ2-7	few	CASSERVGSYEQYF
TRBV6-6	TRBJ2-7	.	CASSYPPAGGLPYF
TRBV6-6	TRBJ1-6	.	CASSYSQVIPLHF
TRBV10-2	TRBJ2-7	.	CASSIAGTGLDEQYF
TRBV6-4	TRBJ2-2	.	CASRAGAYTGELFF
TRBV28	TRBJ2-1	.	CASSPSTGRLMDEQFF
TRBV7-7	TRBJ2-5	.	CASSPQGGVETQYF
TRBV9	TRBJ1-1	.	CASSVYGGSDTEAFF
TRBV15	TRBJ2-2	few	CATSREMAANTGELFF
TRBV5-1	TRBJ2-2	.	CASSPRRAGGYTGELFF
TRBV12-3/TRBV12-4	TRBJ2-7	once	CASSPDRVEQYF
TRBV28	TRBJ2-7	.	CASFGTGGPYEQYF
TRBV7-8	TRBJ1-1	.	CASSLLGQTLNTEAFF
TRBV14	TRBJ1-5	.	CASSQEKRGQPNSNQPQHF
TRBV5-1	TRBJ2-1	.	CASSPEAREQFF
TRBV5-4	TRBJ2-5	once	CASSSAGGKYF
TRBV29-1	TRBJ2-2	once	CSVGPQSGGELFF
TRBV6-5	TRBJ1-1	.	CASTSEPGWDTEAFF
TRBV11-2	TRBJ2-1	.	CASSLVRGAGGRPNEQFF
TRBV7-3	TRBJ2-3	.	CASSLLGLSTDTQYF
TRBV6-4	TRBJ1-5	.	CASSEGQVYRPQHF
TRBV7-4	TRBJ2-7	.	CASSSAGTAAYEQYF
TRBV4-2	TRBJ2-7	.	CASSQDLQFSYEQYF
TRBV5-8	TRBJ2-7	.	CASSLRDRSHEQYF
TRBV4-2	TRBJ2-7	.	CASSLPGEGTYEQYF
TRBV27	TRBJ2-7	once	CASSLSWSGEMIYEQYF
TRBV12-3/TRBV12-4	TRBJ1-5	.	CASSSEVQPQHF
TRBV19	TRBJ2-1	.	CACTGGLGEQFF
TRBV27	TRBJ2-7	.	CASSSRAGGYEQYF
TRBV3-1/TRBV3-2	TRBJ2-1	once	CASSQDRGLAGYNEQFF
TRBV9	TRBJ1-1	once	CASSALRSMNTEAFF
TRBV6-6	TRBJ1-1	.	CASSYQGLNTEAFF
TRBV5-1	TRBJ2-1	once	CASSPGQGTYNEQFF
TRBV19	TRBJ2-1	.	CASTWTGVDNEQFF
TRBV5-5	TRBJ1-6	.	CASSLAGDPYNSPLHF
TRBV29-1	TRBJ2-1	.	CSVRERGAGANEQFF
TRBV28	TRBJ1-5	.	CASRLQGGGYSNQPQHF
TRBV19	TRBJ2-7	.	CASSRGVVGTYEQYF
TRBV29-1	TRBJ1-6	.	CSVRDSHNSPLHF
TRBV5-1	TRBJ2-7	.	CASSPQGGSSYEQYF
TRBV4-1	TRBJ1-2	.	CASSQERTTGYGYTF
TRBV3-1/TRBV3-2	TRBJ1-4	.	CASSQAKGLRSGNEKLFF
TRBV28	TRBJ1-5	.	CASSYPQGPQHF
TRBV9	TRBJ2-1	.	CASSPSMNEQFF
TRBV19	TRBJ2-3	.	CASSIPGLADQYF
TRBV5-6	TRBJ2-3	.	CASSLPGLTTDTQYF
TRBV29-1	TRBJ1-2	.	CSVEQGVYGYTF
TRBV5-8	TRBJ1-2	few	CASSLLLNYGYTF
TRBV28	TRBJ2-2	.	CASSLPLSLTGELFF
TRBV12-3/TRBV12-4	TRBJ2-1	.	CASSLNRWNEQFF
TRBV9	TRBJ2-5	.	CASSVGGRAAPQETQYF
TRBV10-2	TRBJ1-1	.	CASSQQRNTEAFF